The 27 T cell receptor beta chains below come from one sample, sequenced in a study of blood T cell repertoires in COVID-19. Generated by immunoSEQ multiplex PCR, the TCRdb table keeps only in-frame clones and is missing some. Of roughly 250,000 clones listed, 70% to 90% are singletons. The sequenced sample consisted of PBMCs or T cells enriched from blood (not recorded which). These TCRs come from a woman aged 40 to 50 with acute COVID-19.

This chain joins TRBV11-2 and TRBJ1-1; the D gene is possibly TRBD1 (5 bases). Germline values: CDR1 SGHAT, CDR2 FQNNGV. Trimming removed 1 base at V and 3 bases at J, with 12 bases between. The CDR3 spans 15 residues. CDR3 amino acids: CASSLVQGGDTEAFF. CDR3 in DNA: TGTGCCAGCAGCTTAGTGCAGGGTGGGGACACTGAAGCTTTCTTT.

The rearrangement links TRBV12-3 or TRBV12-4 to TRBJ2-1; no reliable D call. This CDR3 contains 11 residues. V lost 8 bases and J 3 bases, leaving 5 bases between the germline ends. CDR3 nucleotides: TGTGCCAGCTCCGGCTACAATGAGCAGTTCTTC. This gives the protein CASSGYNEQFF.

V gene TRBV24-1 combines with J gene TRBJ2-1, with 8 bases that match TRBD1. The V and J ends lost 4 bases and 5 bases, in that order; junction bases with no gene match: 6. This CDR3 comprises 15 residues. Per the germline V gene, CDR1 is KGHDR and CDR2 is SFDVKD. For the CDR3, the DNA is TGTGCCACCAGTGAACCCGGGACAGGCAACAATGAGCAGTTCTTC. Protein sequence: CATSEPGTGNNEQFF.

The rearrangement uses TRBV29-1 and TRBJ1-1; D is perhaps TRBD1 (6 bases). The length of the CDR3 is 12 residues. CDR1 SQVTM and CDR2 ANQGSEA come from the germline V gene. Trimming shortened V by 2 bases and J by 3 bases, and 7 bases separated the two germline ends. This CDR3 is CSVETGHTEAFF. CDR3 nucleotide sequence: TGCAGCGTTGAAACAGGGCACACTGAAGCTTTCTTT.

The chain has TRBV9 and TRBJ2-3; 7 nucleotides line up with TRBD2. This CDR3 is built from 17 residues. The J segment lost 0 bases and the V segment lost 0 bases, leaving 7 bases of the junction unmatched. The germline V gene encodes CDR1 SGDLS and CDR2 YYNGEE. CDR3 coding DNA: TGTGCCAGCAGCGTAGCTGGACTAGAGTATAGCACAGATACGCAGTATTTT. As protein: CASSVAGLEYSTDTQYF.

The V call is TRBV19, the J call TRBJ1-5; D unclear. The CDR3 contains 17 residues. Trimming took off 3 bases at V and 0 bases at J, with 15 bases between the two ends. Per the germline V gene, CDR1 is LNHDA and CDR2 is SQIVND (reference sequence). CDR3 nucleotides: TGTGCCAGTAGTATTGCGACCTTGACATATAGCAATCAGCCCCAGCATTTT. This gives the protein CASSIATLTYSNQPQHF.

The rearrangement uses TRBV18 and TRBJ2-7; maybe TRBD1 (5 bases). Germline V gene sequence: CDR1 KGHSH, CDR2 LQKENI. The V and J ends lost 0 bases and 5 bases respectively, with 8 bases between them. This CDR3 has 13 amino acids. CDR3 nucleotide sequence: TGTGCCAGCTCACCACCCCCACAGGACGAGCAGTACTTC. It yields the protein CASSPPPQDEQYF.

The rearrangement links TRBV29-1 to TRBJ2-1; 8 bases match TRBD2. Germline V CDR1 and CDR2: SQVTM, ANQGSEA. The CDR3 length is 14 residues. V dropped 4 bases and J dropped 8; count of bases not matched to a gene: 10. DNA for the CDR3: TGCAGCGTTGTAGTGTTAGCGGGACGGGATGAGCAGTTCTTC. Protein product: CSVVVLAGRDEQFF.

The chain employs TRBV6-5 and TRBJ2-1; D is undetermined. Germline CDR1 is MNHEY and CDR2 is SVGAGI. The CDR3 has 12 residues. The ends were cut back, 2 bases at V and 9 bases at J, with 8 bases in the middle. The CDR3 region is CASSYHPGEQFF. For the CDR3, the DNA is TGTGCCAGCAGTTACCATCCCGGTGAGCAGTTCTTC.

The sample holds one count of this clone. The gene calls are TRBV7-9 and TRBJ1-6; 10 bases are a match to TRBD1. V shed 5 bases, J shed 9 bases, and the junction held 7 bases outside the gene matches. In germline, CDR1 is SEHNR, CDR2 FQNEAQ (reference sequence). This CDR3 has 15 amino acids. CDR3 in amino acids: CASSPGTGASSPLHF. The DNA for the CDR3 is TGTGCCAGCAGCCCCGGGACAGGGGCGAGTTCACCCCTCCACTTT.

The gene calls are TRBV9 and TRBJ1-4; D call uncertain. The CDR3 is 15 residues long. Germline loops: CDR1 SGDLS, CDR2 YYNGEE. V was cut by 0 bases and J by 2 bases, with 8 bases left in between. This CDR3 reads CASSVGGSTNEKLFF. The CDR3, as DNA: TGTGCCAGCAGCGTAGGAGGGTCCACTAATGAAAAACTGTTTTTT.

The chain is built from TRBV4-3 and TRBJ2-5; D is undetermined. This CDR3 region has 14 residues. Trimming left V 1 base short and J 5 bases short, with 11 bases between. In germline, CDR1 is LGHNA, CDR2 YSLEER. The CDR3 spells CASSQGTGAETQYF. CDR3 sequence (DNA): TGCGCCAGCAGCCAAGGTACGGGTGCCGAGACCCAGTACTTC.

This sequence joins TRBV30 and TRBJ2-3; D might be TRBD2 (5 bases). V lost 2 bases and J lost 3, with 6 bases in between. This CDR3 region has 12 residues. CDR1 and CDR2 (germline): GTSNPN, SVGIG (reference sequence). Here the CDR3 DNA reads TGTGCCTGGAGTCGAGGGACAGATACGCAGTATTTT. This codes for CAWSRGTDTQYF.

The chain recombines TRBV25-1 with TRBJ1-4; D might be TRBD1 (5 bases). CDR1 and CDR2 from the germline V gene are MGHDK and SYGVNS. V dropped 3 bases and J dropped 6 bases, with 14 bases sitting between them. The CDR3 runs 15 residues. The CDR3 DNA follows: TGTGCCAGCAGTGACACCAGGGAGGTCGATGAAAAACTGTTTTTT. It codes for CASSDTREVDEKLFF.

CDR3 residues: CASSMLAGSFDGYTF. CDR3 nucleotides: TGTGCCAGTAGTATGTTGGCAGGCAGCTTCGATGGCTACACCTTC. The chain employs TRBV19 and TRBJ1-2; no reliable D call. Looked up from germline, CDR1 is LNHDA and CDR2 is SQIVND (reference sequence). V lost 3 bases to trimming and J lost 6 bases, with 17 bases between them. This CDR3 is 15 amino acids long.

The CDR3 region is CASSLVRVETEAFF. The DNA for the CDR3 is TGTGCCAGCAGCTTAGTCAGGGTGGAAACTGAAGCTTTCTTT. The rearrangement joins TRBV7-9 to TRBJ1-1, with D maybe TRBD1 (5 bases). The CDR3 runs 14 residues. The V and J ends lost 1 base and 5 bases respectively, with 11 bases between them. Per germline, CDR1 SEHNR and CDR2 FQNEAQ (reference sequence).

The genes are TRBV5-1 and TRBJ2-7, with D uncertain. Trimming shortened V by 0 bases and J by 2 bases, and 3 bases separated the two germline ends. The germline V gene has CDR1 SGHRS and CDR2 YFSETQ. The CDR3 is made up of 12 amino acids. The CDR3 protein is CASSLAAYEQYF. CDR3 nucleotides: TGCGCCAGCAGCTTGGCCGCCTACGAGCAGTACTTC. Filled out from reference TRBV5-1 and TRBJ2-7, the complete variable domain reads KAGVTQTPRYLIKTRGQQVTLSCSPISGHRSVSWYQQTPGQGLQFLFEYFSETQRNKGNFPGRFSGRQFSNSRSEMNVSTLELGDSALYLCASSLAAYEQYFGPGTRLTVT.

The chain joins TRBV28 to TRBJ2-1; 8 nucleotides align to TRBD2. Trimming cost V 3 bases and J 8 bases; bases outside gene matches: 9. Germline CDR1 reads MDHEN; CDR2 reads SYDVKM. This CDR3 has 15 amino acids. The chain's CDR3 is CASSLLVAGSDEQFF. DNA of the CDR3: TGTGCCAGCAGTTTGTTGGTAGCGGGATCCGATGAGCAGTTCTTC.

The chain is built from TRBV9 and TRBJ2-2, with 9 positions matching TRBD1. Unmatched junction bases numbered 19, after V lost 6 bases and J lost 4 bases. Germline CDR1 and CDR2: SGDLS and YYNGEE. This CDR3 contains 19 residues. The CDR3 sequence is CASNHLPDRDRDSTGELFF. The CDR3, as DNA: TGTGCCAGCAACCACCTCCCTGACCGGGACAGGGATTCCACCGGGGAGCTGTTTTTT.

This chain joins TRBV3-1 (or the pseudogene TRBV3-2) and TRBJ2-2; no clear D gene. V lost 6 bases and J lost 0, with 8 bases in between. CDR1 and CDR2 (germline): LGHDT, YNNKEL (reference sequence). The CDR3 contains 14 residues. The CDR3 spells CASRGAANTGELFF. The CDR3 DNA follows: TGTGCCAGCAGGGGCGCCGCGAACACCGGGGAGCTGTTTTTT.

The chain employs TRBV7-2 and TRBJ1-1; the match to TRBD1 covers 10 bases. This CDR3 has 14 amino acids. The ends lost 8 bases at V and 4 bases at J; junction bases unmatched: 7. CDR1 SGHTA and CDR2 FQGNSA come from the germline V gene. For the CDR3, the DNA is TGTGCCAGCGCTCCGGGACAGGGGTTCACTGAAGCTTTCTTT. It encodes CASAPGQGFTEAFF.

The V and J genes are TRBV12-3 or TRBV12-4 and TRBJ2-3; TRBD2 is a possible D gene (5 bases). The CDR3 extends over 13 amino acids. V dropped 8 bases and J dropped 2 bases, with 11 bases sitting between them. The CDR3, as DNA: TGTGCCAGCCGGAGGAGACCCACAGATACGCAGTATTTT. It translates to CASRRRPTDTQYF.

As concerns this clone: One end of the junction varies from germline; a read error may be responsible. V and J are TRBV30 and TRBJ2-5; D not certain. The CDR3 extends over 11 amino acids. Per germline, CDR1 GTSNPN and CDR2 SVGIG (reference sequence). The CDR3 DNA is TGTGCCTGGACCATGAGAACCCCCCTGCACTTC. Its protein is CAWTMRTPLHF.

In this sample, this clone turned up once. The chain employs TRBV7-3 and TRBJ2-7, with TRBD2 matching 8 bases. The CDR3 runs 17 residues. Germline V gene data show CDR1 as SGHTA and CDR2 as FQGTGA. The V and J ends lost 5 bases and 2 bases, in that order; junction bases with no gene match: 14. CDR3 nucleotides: TGTGCCAGCAGCCCAATGGCAGGGGAGCGGGAGACCTACGAGCAGTACTTC. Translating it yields CASSPMAGERETYEQYF.

CDR3 loop: CASSPPRTANTGELFF. CDR3 coding DNA: TGTGCCAGCTCACCACCAAGGACAGCGAACACCGGGGAGCTGTTTTTT. The gene calls are TRBV18 and TRBJ2-2; TRBD1 is a possible D gene (6 bases). CDR3 length: 16 amino acids. Deletions cut 0 bases from V and 0 bases from J, with 8 bases between. The germline V gene has CDR1 KGHSH and CDR2 LQKENI.

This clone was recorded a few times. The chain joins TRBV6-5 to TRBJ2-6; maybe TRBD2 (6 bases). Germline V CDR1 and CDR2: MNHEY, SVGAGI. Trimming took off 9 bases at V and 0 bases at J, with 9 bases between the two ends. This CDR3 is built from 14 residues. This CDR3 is CASGGTSGANVLTF. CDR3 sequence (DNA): TGTGCCAGTGGAGGGACCTCTGGGGCCAACGTCCTGACTTTC.

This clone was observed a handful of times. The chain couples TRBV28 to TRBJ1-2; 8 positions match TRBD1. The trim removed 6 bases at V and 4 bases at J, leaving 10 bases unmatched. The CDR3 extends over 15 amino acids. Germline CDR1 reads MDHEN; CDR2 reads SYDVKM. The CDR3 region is CASSFRQGPSYGYTF. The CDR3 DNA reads TGTGCCAGCAGCTTTAGACAGGGGCCTTCCTATGGCTACACCTTC.